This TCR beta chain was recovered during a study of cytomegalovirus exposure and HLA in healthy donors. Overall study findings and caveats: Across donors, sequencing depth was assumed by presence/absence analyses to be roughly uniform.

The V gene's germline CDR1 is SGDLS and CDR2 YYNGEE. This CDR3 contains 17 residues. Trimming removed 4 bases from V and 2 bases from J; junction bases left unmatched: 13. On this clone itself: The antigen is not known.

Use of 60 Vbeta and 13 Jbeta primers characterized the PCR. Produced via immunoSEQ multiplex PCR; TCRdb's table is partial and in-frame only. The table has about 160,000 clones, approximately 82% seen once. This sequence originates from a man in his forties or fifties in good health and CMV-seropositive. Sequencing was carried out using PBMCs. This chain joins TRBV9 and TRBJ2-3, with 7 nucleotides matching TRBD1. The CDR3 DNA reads TGTGCCAGCAGCCCCGGGCTCAGGGGGAGCCACACAGATACGCAGTATTTT. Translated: CASSPGLRGSHTDTQYF.